This T cell receptor (beta chain) was sequenced for a study of early T cells in non-severe SARS-CoV-2 infection (TCRdb year 2021). A note on the overall study: Because TCR sequencing relied on bulk RNA taken from unsorted whole blood, pairing of alpha and beta chains was not possible.

This clonotype has more than one count but fewer than ten. The target of this receptor is not known. No clone much larger than this one lies a single base away; base qualities are absent. This was a case-control study nested in a cohort of healthcare workers in London, UK, who had nasopharyngeal swab PCR tests and blood samples taken every week. Between 23 and 31 March 2020, the week of the UK lockdown, healthcare workers were enrolled and then followed up weekly for as long as 16 weeks. Receptor libraries were prepared by 5' RACE. The sequencer listed for this sample is NextSeq 500. To correct for sequencing error and PCR bias, the TCR library protocol tagged individual cDNA molecules with unique molecular identifiers. Both TCR alpha and beta chains were sequenced, and tight co-correlation was observed between alpha and beta sequence abundances in each sample. As for the original processing: Decombinator V4 was used to annotate TCR sequences for V gene, J gene and CDR3. Expanded TCRs were defined as changing significantly between any two time points under a Poisson model with p below 0.0001. TCR abundances were normalised to the total number of TCRs sequenced per sample and were expressed as counts per million. TRAV1-2 paired with TRAJ12, TRAJ20 or TRAJ33 defined MAIT TCRs, while TRAV10 paired with TRAJ18 defined iNKT TCRs. VDJdb, accessed on 1 November 2021, was searched for TCRs annotated for CMV, EBV and SARS-CoV-2, and TCRs annotated for more than one antigen were excluded. In TCRdb, the public reads were trimmed at Q25 with fastp and aligned with MiXCR, with productive beta chains retained. Identical CDR3 proteins give one entry, which carries the most common genes and DNA. Clone size and V and J calls follow TCRdb, not the original study. A total of 70,000 or so distinct CDR3 sequences appear in this sample, around 9.1% of them only once. More than 7.5% of the sample is in the top ten clones.

The CDR3, cysteine through phenylalanine, is 11 amino acids long. Only the CDR3 DNA stays, 33 bases, in frame from base 1. V and J lose 2 bases and 6 bases, and a span of 8 bases separates them. Taken from the germline V gene (reference sequence), the CDR1 and CDR2 loops are GTSNPN and SVGIG. The research as a whole found: VDJdb matching was skewed toward anti-spike CD8 responses and likely underestimated virus-specific expansions by missing private and CD4 specificities.

The V gene is TRBV30 and the J gene is TRBJ2-7; the D gene assignment is ambiguous. The sequences come from whole blood, collected at baseline. This receptor was identified in an adult who was a healthcare worker with PCR-confirmed SARS-CoV-2 infection or an uninfected control (not recorded which). The sequenced DNA: TGTGCCTGGAGTAATGGCCTCGAGCAGTACTTC. The resulting protein is CAWSNGLEQYF.